What follows describes a single TCR beta chain. Method: immunoSEQ multiplex PCR; TCRdb's copy keeps in-frame clones and lacks some. The table shows some 70,000 clones, with approximately 92% occurring only once. This specimen comes from a study of T cell changes during pregnancy in multiple sclerosis. V lost 6 bases to trimming and J lost 7 bases, with 13 bases between them. The CDR3 has 13 amino acids. Germline values: CDR1 MNHEY, CDR2 SMNVEV (reference sequence). The chain joins TRBV27 to TRBJ1-5; perhaps TRBD1 as D (6 bases). The receptor was derived from a female donor in good health, enrolled as a control in a pregnancy study. Source: peripheral blood, taken in the second trimester of pregnancy. CDR3 protein: CASSAQGGQPQHF. The DNA of the CDR3 is TGTGCCAGCAGCGCACAGGGCGGACAGCCCCAGCATTTT.